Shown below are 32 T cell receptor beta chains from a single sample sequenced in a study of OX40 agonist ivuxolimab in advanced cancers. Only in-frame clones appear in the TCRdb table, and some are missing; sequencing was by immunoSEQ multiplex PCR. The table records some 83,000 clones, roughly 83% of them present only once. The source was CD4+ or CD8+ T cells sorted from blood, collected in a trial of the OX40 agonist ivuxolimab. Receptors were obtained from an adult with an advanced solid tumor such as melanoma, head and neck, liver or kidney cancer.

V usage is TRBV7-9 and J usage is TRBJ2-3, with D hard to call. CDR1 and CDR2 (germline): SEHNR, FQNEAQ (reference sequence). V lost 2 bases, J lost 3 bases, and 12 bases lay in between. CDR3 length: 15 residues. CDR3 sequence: CASSLYTRMTDTQYF. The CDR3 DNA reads TGTGCCAGCAGCTTATATACAAGAATGACAGATACGCAGTATTTT.

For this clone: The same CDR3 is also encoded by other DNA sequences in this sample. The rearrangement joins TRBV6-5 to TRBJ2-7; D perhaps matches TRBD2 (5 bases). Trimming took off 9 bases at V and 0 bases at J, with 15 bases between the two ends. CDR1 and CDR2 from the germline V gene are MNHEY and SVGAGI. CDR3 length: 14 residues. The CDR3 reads CASKVRAYSYEQYF. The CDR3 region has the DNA TGTGCCAGTAAGGTGCGGGCTTACTCCTACGAGCAGTACTTC.

The DNA of the CDR3 is TGTGCCAGTAGTATTCACGGTGGTGGGGGCCAGCCCCAGCATTTT. Encoded protein: CASSIHGGGGQPQHF. The V gene is TRBV19, the J gene TRBJ1-5, with D perhaps matching TRBD1 (6 bases). Germline CDR1 and CDR2: LNHDA and SQIVND (reference sequence). V lost 3 bases to trimming and J lost 7 bases, with 16 bases between them. CDR3 size: 15 residues. The full variable domain, rest sourced from reference TRBV19 and TRBJ1-5, is DGGITQSPKYLFRKEGQNVTLSCEQNLNHDAMYWYRQDPGQGLRLIYYSQIVNDFQKGDIAEGYSVSREKKESFPLTVTSAQKNPTAFYLCASSIHGGGGQPQHFGDGTRLSIL.

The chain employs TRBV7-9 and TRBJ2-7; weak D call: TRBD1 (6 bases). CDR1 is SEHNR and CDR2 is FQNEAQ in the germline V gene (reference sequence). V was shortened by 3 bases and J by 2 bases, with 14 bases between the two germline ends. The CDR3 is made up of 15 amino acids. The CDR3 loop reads CASSLDRFGAYEQYF. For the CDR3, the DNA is TGTGCCAGCAGCTTGGACAGATTCGGAGCCTACGAGCAGTACTTC.

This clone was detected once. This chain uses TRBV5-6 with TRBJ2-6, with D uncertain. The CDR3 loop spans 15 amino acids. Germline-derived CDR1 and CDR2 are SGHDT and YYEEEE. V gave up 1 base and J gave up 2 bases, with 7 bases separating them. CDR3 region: CASSLWPPGANVLTF. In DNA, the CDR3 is TGTGCCAGCAGCTTGTGGCCTCCTGGGGCCAACGTCCTGACTTTC.

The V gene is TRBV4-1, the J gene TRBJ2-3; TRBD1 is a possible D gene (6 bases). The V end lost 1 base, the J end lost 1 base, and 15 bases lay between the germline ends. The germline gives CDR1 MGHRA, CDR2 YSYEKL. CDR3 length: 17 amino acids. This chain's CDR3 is CASSQGILAGGTDTQYF. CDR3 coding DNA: TGCGCCAGCAGCCAAGGGATCCTAGCAGGGGGCACAGATACGCAGTATTTT.

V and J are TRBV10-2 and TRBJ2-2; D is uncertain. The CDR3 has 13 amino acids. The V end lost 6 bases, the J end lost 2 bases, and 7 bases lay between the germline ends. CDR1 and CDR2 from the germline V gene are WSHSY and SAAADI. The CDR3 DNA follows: TGCGCCAGCAGCCCGATAAACACCGGGGAGCTGTTTTTT. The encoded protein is CASSPINTGELFF.

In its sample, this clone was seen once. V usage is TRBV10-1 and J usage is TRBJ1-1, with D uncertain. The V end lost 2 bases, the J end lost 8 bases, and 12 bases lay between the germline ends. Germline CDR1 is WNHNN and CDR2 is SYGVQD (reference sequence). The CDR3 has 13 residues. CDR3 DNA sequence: TGCGCCAGCAGTGAGAGTCGAGGGTTCGAAGCTTTCTTT. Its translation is CASSESRGFEAFF.

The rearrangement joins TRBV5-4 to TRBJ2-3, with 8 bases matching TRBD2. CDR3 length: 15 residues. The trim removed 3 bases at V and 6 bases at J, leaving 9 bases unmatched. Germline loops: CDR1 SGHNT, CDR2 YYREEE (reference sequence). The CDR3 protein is CASSSRLARSDTQYF. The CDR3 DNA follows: TGTGCCAGCAGCTCAAGACTAGCGAGGAGCGATACGCAGTATTTT.

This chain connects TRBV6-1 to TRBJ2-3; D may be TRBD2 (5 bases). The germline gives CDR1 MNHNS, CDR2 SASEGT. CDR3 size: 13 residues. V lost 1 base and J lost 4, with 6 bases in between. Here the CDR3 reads CASSEERADTQYF. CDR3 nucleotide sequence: TGTGCCAGCAGTGAAGAGAGGGCAGATACGCAGTATTTT.

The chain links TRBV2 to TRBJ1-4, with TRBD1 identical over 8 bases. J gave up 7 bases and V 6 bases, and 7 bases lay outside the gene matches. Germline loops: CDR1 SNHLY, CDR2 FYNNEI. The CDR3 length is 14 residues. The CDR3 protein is CASRIQGAGEKLFF. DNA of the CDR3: TGTGCCAGCAGAATCCAGGGGGCTGGTGAAAAACTGTTTTTT.

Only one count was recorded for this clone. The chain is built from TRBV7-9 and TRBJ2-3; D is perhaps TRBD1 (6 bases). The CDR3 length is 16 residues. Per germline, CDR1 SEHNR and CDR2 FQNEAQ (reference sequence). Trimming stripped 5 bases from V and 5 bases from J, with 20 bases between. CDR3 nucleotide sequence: TGTGCCAGCAGCCTGTACCGGGACACCCTCCAAGATACGCAGTATTTT. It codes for CASSLYRDTLQDTQYF.

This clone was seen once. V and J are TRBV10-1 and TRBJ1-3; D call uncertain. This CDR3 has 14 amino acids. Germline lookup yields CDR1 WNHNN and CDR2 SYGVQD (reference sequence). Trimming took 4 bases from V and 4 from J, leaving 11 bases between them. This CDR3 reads CASSGGISGNTIYF. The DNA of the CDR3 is TGCGCCAGCAGTGGGGGTATCTCCGGAAACACCATATATTTT.

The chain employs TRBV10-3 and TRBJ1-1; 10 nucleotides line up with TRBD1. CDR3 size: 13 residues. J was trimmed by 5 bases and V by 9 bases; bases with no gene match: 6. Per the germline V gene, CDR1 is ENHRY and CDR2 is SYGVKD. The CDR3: CAMRDRGGTEAFF. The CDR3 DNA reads TGTGCCATGAGGGACAGGGGAGGGACTGAAGCTTTCTTT.

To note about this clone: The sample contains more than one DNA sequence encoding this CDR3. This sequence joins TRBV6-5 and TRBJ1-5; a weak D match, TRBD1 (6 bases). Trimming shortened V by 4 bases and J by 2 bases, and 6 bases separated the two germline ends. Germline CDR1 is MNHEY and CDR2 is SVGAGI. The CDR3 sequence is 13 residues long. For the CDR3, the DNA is TGTGCCAGCAGTTCAGGGGGCAATCAGCCCCAGCATTTT. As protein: CASSSGGNQPQHF.

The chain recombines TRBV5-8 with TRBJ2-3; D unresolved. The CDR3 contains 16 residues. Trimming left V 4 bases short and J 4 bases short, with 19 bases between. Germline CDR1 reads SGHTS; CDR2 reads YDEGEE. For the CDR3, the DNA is TGTGCCAGCAGCGAAGGCTGGGGAAAGAATGCAGATACGCAGTATTTT. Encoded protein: CASSEGWGKNADTQYF.

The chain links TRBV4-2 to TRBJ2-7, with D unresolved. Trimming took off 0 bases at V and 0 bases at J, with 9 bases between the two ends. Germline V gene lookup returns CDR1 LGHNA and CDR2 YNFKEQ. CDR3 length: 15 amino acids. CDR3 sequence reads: CASSQEGPSSYEQYF. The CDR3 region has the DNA TGTGCCAGCAGCCAAGAAGGTCCCTCCTCCTACGAGCAGTACTTC.

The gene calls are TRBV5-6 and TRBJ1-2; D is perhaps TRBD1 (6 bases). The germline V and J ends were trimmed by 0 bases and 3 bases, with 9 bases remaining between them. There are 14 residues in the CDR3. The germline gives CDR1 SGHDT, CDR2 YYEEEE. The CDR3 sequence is CASSLGQVDYGYTF. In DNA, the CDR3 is TGTGCCAGCAGCTTGGGACAGGTGGACTATGGCTACACCTTC.

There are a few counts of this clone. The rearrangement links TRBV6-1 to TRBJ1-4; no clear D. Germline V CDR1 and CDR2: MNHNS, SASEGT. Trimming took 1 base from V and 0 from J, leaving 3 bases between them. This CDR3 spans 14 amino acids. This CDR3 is CASSEDATNEKLFF. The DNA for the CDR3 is TGTGCCAGCAGTGAAGACGCAACTAATGAAAAACTGTTTTTT.

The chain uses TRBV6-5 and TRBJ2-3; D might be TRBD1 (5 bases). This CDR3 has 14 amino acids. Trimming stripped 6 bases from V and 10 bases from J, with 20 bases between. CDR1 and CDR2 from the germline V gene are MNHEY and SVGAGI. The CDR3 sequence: CASRSETASSAQYF. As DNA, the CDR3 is TGTGCCAGCAGATCTGAGACAGCTTCCTCTGCGCAGTATTTT.

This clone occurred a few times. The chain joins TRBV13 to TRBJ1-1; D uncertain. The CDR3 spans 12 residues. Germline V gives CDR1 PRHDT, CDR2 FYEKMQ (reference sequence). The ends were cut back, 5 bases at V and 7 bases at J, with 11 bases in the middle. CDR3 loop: CASSPYRVEAFF. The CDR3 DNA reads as TGTGCCAGCAGCCCATATCGGGTTGAAGCTTTCTTT.

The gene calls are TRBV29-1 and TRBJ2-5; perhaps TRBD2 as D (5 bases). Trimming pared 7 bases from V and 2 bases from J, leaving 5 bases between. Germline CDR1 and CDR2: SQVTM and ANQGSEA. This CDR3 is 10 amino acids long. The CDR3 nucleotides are TGCAGCGCGGGACAAGAGACCCAGTACTTC. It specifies CSAGQETQYF.

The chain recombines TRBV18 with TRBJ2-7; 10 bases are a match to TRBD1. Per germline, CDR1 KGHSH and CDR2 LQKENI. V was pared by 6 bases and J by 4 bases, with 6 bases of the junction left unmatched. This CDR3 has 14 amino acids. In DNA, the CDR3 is TGTGCCAGCTCCCCGGGACAGGGGCTTTACGAGCAGTACTTC. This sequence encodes CASSPGQGLYEQYF. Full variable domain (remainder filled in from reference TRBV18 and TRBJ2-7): NAGVMQNPRHLVRRRGQEARLRCSPMKGHSHVYWYRQLPEEGLKFMVYLQKENIIDESGMPKERFSAEFPKEGPSILRIQQVVRGDSAAYFCASSPGQGLYEQYFGPGTRLTVT.

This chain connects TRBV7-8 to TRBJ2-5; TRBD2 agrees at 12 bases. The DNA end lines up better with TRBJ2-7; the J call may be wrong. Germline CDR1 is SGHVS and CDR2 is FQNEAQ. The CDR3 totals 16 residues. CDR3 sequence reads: CASSSSRTSGIYEQYF. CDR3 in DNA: TGTGCCAGCAGCTCCTCCCGGACTAGCGGGATTTACGAGCAGTACTTC.

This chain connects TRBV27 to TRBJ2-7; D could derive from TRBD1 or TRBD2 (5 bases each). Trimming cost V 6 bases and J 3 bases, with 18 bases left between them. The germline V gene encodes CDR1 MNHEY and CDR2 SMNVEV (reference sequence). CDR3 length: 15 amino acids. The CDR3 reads CASRPGGQGRYEQYF. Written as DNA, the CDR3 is TGTGCCAGCAGGCCCGGCGGGCAGGGCCGCTACGAGCAGTACTTC.

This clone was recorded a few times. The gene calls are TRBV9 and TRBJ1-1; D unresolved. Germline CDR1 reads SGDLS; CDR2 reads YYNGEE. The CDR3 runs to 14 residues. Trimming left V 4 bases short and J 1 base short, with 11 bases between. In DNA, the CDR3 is TGTGCCAGCAGCCCTCTTGGTAGGAACACTGAAGCTTTCTTT. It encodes CASSPLGRNTEAFF.

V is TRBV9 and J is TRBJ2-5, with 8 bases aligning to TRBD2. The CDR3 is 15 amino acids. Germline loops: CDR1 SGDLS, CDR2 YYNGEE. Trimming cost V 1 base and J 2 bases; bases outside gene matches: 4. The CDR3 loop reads CASSVTAGVQETQYF. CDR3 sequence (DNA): TGTGCCAGCAGCGTAACAGCGGGGGTGCAAGAGACCCAGTACTTC.

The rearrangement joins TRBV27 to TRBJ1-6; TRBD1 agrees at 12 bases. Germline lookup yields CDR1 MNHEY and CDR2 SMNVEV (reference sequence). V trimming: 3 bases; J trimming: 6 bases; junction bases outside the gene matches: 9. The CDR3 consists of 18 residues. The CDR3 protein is CASSFGRDRGQSNSPLHF. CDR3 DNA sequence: TGTGCCAGCAGTTTTGGTCGGGACAGGGGGCAAAGTAATTCACCCCTCCACTTT.

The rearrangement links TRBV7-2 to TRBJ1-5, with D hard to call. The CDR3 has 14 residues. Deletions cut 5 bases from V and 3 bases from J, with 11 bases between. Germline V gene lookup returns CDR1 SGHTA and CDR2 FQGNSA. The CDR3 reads CASSVGYDNQPQHF. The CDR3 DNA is TGTGCCAGCAGCGTAGGGTACGACAATCAGCCCCAGCATTTT.

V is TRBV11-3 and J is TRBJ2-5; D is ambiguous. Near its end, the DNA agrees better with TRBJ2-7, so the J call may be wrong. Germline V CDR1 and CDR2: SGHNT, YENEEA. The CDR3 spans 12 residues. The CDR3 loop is CASSFSVYEQYF. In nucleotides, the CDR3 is TGTGCCAGCAGCTTTTCGGTTTACGAGCAGTACTTC.

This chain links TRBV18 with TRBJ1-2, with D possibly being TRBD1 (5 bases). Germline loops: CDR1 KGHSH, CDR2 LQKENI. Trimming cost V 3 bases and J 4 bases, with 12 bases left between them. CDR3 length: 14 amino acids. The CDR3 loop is CASSPAQGLYGYTF. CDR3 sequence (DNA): TGTGCCAGCTCACCTGCCCAGGGACTCTATGGCTACACCTTC.

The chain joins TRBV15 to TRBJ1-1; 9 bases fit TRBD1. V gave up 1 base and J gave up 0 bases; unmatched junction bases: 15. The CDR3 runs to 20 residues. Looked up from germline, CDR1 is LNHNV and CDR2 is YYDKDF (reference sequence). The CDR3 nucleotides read TGTGCCACCAGCAGAGCGGGGTTTTATGGGACAGGGATCATGAACACTGAAGCTTTCTTT. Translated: CATSRAGFYGTGIMNTEAFF.